This T cell receptor (beta chain) was profiled in a study of shared clonotypes between healthy human individuals. Findings of the study overall: Generally, naive subsets (rather than memory subsets) showed larger estimated richness.

As to this clone: The target antigen is unknown.

A CD45RA+ naive subset and a CD45RA-negative memory subset were split from CD4+ cells. V shed 5 bases, J shed 4 bases, and the junction held 11 bases outside the gene matches. This CDR3 is 15 amino acids long. Germline lookup yields CDR1 SGHTA and CDR2 FQGNSA. The table came from immunoSEQ multiplex PCR; TCRdb's copy has only in-frame clones and leaves some out. The profile covers about 1 million clones, with approximately 80% appearing a single time and 0.4% to 0.55% taken by the ten largest. The source is a man between 18 and 29 years old in good health. Some clones in this sample may be carry-over from other donors' samples. Sequencing was performed on memory CD4+ T cells from PBMCs. Subset specified: CD45RA-negative fraction. The rearrangement uses TRBV7-2 and TRBJ2-7; TRBD2 agrees at 7 bases. The CDR3 here is CASSLLPGLRYEQYF. Written as DNA, the CDR3 is TGTGCCAGCAGCCTATTACCGGGACTAAGGTACGAGCAGTACTTC.